Shown below are 8 T cell receptor beta chains from a single sample sequenced in a study of shared clonotypes between healthy human individuals. Produced via immunoSEQ multiplex PCR; TCRdb's table is partial and in-frame only. This sample carries about 2.2 million clones, 85% to 95% of them seen once, and the ten largest clones take 1.5% to 2%. As defined, naive CD8 cells were CD45RO-negative and positively selected for CCR7, with terminally differentiated effector memory CD45RA+ cells excluded. Sequenced input: naive CD8+ T cells from PBMCs. Every receptor here comes from a man younger than 35 in good health. Some clones in this sample may be carry-over from other donors' samples.

In this sample, this clone turned up once. The chain combines TRBV28 with TRBJ1-3; 7 bases align to TRBD1. Looked up from germline, CDR1 is MDHEN and CDR2 is SYDVKM. The CDR3 sequence is 16 residues long. Trimming cost V 7 bases and J 4 bases; bases outside gene matches: 13. The CDR3 region has the DNA TGTGCCAGCACCCACCTAGACAGGGCCCGCGGAAACACCATATATTTT. Translated, it gives CASTHLDRARGNTIYF.

The gene calls are TRBV5-1 and TRBJ2-7; TRBD1 aligns across 8 bases. Germline loops: CDR1 SGHRS, CDR2 YFSETQ. This CDR3 is 15 amino acids long. J was trimmed by 3 bases and V by 4 bases; bases with no gene match: 9. CDR3 sequence: CASSGSTGVGYEQYF. Here the CDR3 DNA reads TGCGCCAGCAGCGGATCGACAGGGGTAGGCTACGAGCAGTACTTC.

V and J are TRBV28 and TRBJ2-1, with 10 bases fitting TRBD2. Germline lookup yields CDR1 MDHEN and CDR2 SYDVKM. The CDR3 loop spans 17 amino acids. After removal of 3 bases from V and 10 bases from J, the junction contained 15 bases not matched to a gene. Here the CDR3 DNA reads TGTGCCAGCAGTTTCTCGGCAGAGCGGGAGGGCCTTGGAGAGCAGTTCTTC. Translating it yields CASSFSAEREGLGEQFF.

The chain couples TRBV2 to TRBJ2-3, with D perhaps TRBD2 (5 bases). Germline V CDR1 and CDR2: SNHLY, FYNNEI. The CDR3 loop spans 16 amino acids. Trimming removed 4 bases from V and 3 bases from J, with 17 bases in between. The DNA of the CDR3 is TGTGCCAGCAGTGCATGGGGAGATGGGTTTACAGATACGCAGTATTTT. Its protein is CASSAWGDGFTDTQYF.

The V call is TRBV28, the J call TRBJ2-7; D is uncertain. This CDR3 is built from 12 residues. Germline V CDR1 and CDR2: MDHEN, SYDVKM. V was pared by 6 bases and J by 2 bases, with 8 bases between. CDR3 sequence reads: CASSRIPYEQYF. CDR3 in DNA: TGTGCCAGCAGCCGCATACCCTACGAGCAGTACTTC.

This chain joins TRBV7-9 and TRBJ2-2, with D unclear. The CDR3 runs to 13 residues. The germline gives CDR1 SEHNR, CDR2 FQNEAQ (reference sequence). V lost 5 bases and J 6 bases, leaving 10 bases between the germline ends. The CDR3 region has the DNA TGTGCCAGCAGCACAAGTTACCCCGGGGAGCTGTTTTTT. Its translation: CASSTSYPGELFF.

A remark on this clone: Other DNA sequences in the sample encode the same CDR3. V and J are TRBV7-9 and TRBJ2-7; D ambiguous. The germline gives CDR1 SEHNR, CDR2 FQNEAQ (reference sequence). Trimming took off 1 base at V and 4 bases at J, with 11 bases between the two ends. The CDR3 runs to 14 residues. The CDR3 sequence is CASSLVGALYEQYF. The CDR3 nucleotides are TGTGCCAGCAGCTTAGTAGGTGCATTATACGAGCAGTACTTC. Looking up the rest from reference TRBV7-9 and TRBJ2-7 gives the full variable domain: DTGVSQNPRHKITKRGQNVTFRCDPISEHNRLYWYRQTLGQGPEFLTYFQNEAQLEKSRLLSDRFSAERPKGSFSTLEIQRTEQGDSAMYLCASSLVGALYEQYFGPGTRLTVT.

This rearrangement joins TRBV27 to TRBJ1-1, with 9 bases aligning to TRBD1. CDR1 and CDR2 from the germline V gene are MNHEY and SMNVEV (reference sequence). V lost 4 bases and J lost 0; bases outside the gene matches: 9. There are 17 residues in the CDR3. CDR3 sequence: CASSSPPTGGLNTEAFF. In DNA, the CDR3 is TGTGCCAGCAGTTCCCCCCCGACAGGGGGGTTGAACACTGAAGCTTTCTTT.